Below, 22 T cell receptor beta chains from the same sample are listed, as sequenced in a study of blood T cell repertoires in COVID-19. TCRdb keeps only in-frame clones here, not all; method: immunoSEQ multiplex PCR. The sample shows more than 300,000 clones, over 80% of them seen only once. Sequencing was done on a sample of PBMCs or T cells enriched from blood (not recorded which). Receptors were obtained from a woman aged 50 to 60 who had recovered from COVID-19.

The genes are TRBV30 and TRBJ2-1, with 9 bases that match TRBD2. The junction had 4 bases not matched to a gene; V was cut back by 5 bases and J by 5 bases. Germline V gene data show CDR1 as GTSNPN and CDR2 as SVGIG (reference sequence). The CDR3 is made up of 13 amino acids. CDR3 sequence: CAWVAGANNEQFF. CDR3 DNA: TGTGCCTGGGTAGCGGGAGCCAACAATGAGCAGTTCTTC.

This clone was observed a few times. The J gene is TRBJ1-1, the V gene TRBV5-4, with D perhaps TRBD1 (6 bases). The CDR3 is 14 amino acids. V was cut by 5 bases and J by 0 bases, with 11 bases left in between. In germline, CDR1 is SGHNT, CDR2 YYREEE (reference sequence). The CDR3 nucleotides are TGTGCCAGCAGAGAGGACAGTATGAACACTGAAGCTTTCTTT. Translating gives CASREDSMNTEAFF.

The chain links TRBV6-5 to TRBJ1-2, with D maybe TRBD1 (5 bases). V lost 5 bases, J lost 9 bases, and 16 bases lay in between. CDR3 length: 13 amino acids. Germline CDR1 MNHEY, CDR2 SVGAGI. The CDR3, as DNA: TGTGCCAGCAGTAGAGCCACCGGGGGTAGCTACACCTTC. It yields the protein CASSRATGGSYTF.

This chain joins TRBV4-3 and TRBJ1-2; D uncertain. V was cut by 4 bases and J by 5 bases, with 17 bases left in between. There are 15 residues in the CDR3. From germline, CDR1 is LGHNA and CDR2 YSLEER. The CDR3 reads CASSRGSGLPYGYTF. The CDR3 DNA follows: TGCGCCAGCAGCCGAGGTTCCGGACTGCCGTATGGCTACACCTTC.

The chain couples TRBV30 to TRBJ1-6, with TRBD1 as a possible D gene (5 bases). This CDR3 comprises 15 residues. CDR1 GTSNPN and CDR2 SVGIG come from the germline V gene (reference sequence). The V end was cut by 0 bases, the J end by 8 bases, with 14 bases between. For the CDR3, the DNA is TGTGCCTGGAGTGTCGGGGGGGGGTTACATTCACCCCTCCACTTT. This codes for CAWSVGGGLHSPLHF.

This clone has just one count. Its ends do not fully match the called genes, so a read error is possible. The chain links TRBV6-1 to TRBJ1-6; D not certain. Germline assignment: CDR1 MNHNS and CDR2 SASEGT. The CDR3 has 15 amino acids. Here the CDR3 reads CASREGSSYNSPLHF. The CDR3 region has the DNA TGTGCCAGCAGGGAAGGTAGCTCCTATAATTCACCCCTCCACTTT.

The chain employs TRBV6-2 or TRBV6-3 and TRBJ1-1; 7 nucleotides match TRBD1. V dropped 0 bases and J dropped 1; count of bases not matched to a gene: 2. The CDR3 is 15 amino acids. Germline-derived CDR1 and CDR2 are MNHEY and SVGEGT. CDR3 bases: TGTGCCAGCAGTTACTCTACAGGGGCGAACACTGAAGCTTTCTTT. Translating it yields CASSYSTGANTEAFF.

The chain uses TRBV9 and TRBJ1-2; TRBD1 matches 7 bases. V shed 4 bases and J 2 bases; nucleotides not matched to a gene: 8. The CDR3 extends over 15 amino acids. CDR1 and CDR2 from the germline V gene are SGDLS and YYNGEE. The CDR3: CASSPDGQANYGYTF. The CDR3 DNA reads TGTGCCAGCAGCCCGGATGGACAGGCCAACTATGGCTACACCTTC.

The CDR3 here is CASSIARGQSPLHF. The CDR3 DNA sequence: TGTGCCAGTAGTATAGCCAGGGGACAGTCACCCCTCCACTTT. This chain connects TRBV19 to TRBJ1-6; 7 bases map to TRBD1. The CDR3 has 14 residues. Germline-derived CDR1 and CDR2 are LNHDA and SQIVND (reference sequence). J lost 10 bases, V lost 1 base, and 4 bases had no gene match.

This clone was seen many times. This chain uses TRBV4-1 with TRBJ1-1; D uncertain. The germline V gene encodes CDR1 MGHRA and CDR2 YSYEKL. V lost 1 base and J 6 bases, leaving 6 bases between the germline ends. There are 12 residues in the CDR3. The CDR3 DNA sequence: TGCGCCAGCAGCCAAGGGGCCTCTGAAGCTTTCTTT. Its translation: CASSQGASEAFF.

This clone has just a few counts. Other DNA sequences within the sample encode an identical CDR3. This sequence joins TRBV2 and TRBJ1-5, with TRBD1 as a possible D gene (6 bases). Looked up from germline, CDR1 is SNHLY and CDR2 is FYNNEI. The CDR3 length is 12 residues. Deletions cut 6 bases from V and 6 bases from J, with 9 bases between. CDR3 region: CASSRDIQPQHF. The CDR3 bases are TGTGCCAGCAGCAGGGACATTCAGCCCCAGCATTTT.

J is TRBJ1-1 and V is TRBV6-5, with TRBD1 as a possible D gene (6 bases). CDR1 MNHEY and CDR2 SVGAGI come from the germline V gene. The CDR3 runs to 13 residues. The V end lost 4 bases, the J end lost 4 bases, and 10 bases lay between the germline ends. CDR3 nucleotide sequence: TGTGCCAGCAGTTTCAGGGGTGGCACTGAAGCTTTCTTT. Protein product: CASSFRGGTEAFF.

This clone has only a few counts. The chain joins TRBV5-6 to TRBJ2-1; TRBD2 matches at 11 bases. The V segment lost 0 bases and the J segment 2 bases; nucleotides outside the gene matches: 4. CDR3 length: 17 residues. Germline loops: CDR1 SGHDT, CDR2 YYEEEE. In DNA form, the CDR3 reads TGTGCCAGCAGCTTGGGGTTAGCGGGAGGGGCCTACAATGAGCAGTTCTTC. Protein sequence: CASSLGLAGGAYNEQFF.

This clone was counted between two and nine times. This chain connects TRBV7-2 to TRBJ2-3; 8 nucleotides line up with TRBD2. CDR3 length equals 15 residues. Germline V CDR1 and CDR2: SGHTA, FQGNSA. The V segment lost 6 bases and the J segment 2 bases; nucleotides outside the gene matches: 7. The CDR3 spells CASSATSDYTDTQYF. Written as DNA, the CDR3 is TGTGCCAGCAGTGCGACTAGCGACTACACAGATACGCAGTATTTT. Full variable domain (rest looked up from reference TRBV7-2 and TRBJ2-3): GAGVSQSPSNKVTEKGKDVELRCDPISGHTALYWYRQSLGQGLEFLIYFQGNSAPDKSGLPSDRFSAERTGGSVSTLTIQRTQQEDSAVYLCASSATSDYTDTQYFGPGTRLTVL.

The chain combines TRBV7-2 with TRBJ1-6; possibly TRBD1 for D (6 bases). The V end was cut by 4 bases, the J end by 9 bases, with 19 bases between. Germline CDR1 and CDR2: SGHTA and FQGNSA. The CDR3 loop spans 16 amino acids. The CDR3 DNA reads TGTGCCAGCAGCTCATCCGGGGGGCAGGGTCTTTCACCCCTCCACTTT. This codes for CASSSSGGQGLSPLHF.

CDR3 in amino acids: CASSLVPGETGELFF. CDR3 DNA sequence: TGCGCCAGCAGCTTGGTTCCGGGGGAAACGGGGGAGCTGTTTTTT. V usage is TRBV5-1 and J usage is TRBJ2-2, with TRBD2 as a possible D gene (6 bases). CDR3 length equals 15 residues. Germline CDR1 SGHRS, CDR2 YFSETQ. V lost 0 bases to trimming and J lost 8 bases, with 14 bases between them.

The chain combines TRBV7-9 with TRBJ2-4; the D gene is possibly TRBD1 (6 bases). This CDR3 is 14 amino acids long. V shed 2 bases and J shed 5 bases, with 10 bases lying between them. Per germline, CDR1 SEHNR and CDR2 FQNEAQ (reference sequence). The CDR3: CASSLQGIENIQYF. CDR3 sequence (DNA): TGTGCCAGCAGCTTACAGGGGATCGAAAACATTCAGTACTTC.

The gene calls are TRBV19 and TRBJ1-6; D gene unclear. This CDR3 spans 16 amino acids. CDR1 and CDR2 from the germline V gene are LNHDA and SQIVND (reference sequence). The V and J ends lost 1 base and 6 bases respectively, with 13 bases between them. The CDR3 is CASSIGLGLSNSPLHF. The CDR3 nucleotides read TGTGCCAGTAGTATAGGGCTGGGCCTATCTAATTCACCCCTCCACTTT.

V gene TRBV13 combines with J gene TRBJ2-6; D uncertain. V shed 3 bases and J shed 3 bases, with 9 bases lying between them. The CDR3 has 15 residues. Per the germline V gene, CDR1 is PRHDT and CDR2 is FYEKMQ (reference sequence). The CDR3 sequence: CASSFSAIGANVLTF. The CDR3 DNA sequence: TGTGCCAGCAGCTTTTCCGCTATTGGGGCCAACGTCCTGACTTTC.

Here the CDR3 reads CASSLVWGGPNTEAFF. Here the CDR3 DNA reads TGTGCCAGCAGCTTAGTCTGGGGGGGGCCGAACACTGAAGCTTTCTTT. The chain recombines TRBV7-6 with TRBJ1-1, with TRBD1 as a possible D gene (6 bases). CDR1 and CDR2 (germline): SGHVS, FNYEAQ. V was pared by 1 base and J by 1 base, with 13 bases between. The CDR3 runs 16 residues.

This clone was seen once. The rearrangement joins TRBV12-3 or TRBV12-4 to TRBJ1-2; TRBD1 is a possible D gene (5 bases). The CDR3 extends over 13 amino acids. V was clipped by 6 bases and J by 4 bases, with 12 bases between them. The CDR3 spells CASRPTEIYGYTF. In DNA, the CDR3 is TGTGCCAGCAGGCCGACAGAAATCTATGGCTACACCTTC.

The chain combines TRBV7-9 with TRBJ2-1, with D possibly TRBD1 on 6 matching bases. V dropped 3 bases and J dropped 6 bases, with 15 bases sitting between them. The length of the CDR3 is 15 residues. Germline CDR1 and CDR2: SEHNR and FQNEAQ (reference sequence). The CDR3 spells CASSFQGWEFNEQFF. In DNA form, the CDR3 reads TGTGCCAGCAGCTTTCAGGGGTGGGAATTCAATGAGCAGTTCTTC. The entire variable domain, with the rest obtained from reference TRBV7-9 and TRBJ2-1, is as follows: DTGVSQNPRHKITKRGQNVTFRCDPISEHNRLYWYRQTLGQGPEFLTYFQNEAQLEKSRLLSDRFSAERPKGSFSTLEIQRTEQGDSAMYLCASSFQGWEFNEQFFGPGTRLTVL.